The TCR beta chain described here comes from a study of spatial heterogeneity in lung cancer. Overall study results and limits: Within tumors, counts of expanded alpha and beta TCRs tracked tumor mutation counts.

This clonotype has a count of ten or more. No antigen is known for it. TCRdb itself ran the 5' RACE reads through MiXCR, one entry per CDR3 protein. The table shows fewer than 9,500 distinct CDR3 sequences, with just under 3% occurring only once. Indicated time point: sample taken at primary tumor resection. This CDR3 has 14 residues. Trimming at V came to 2 bases and at J to 3 bases, leaving 1 base not matched to a gene. Germline CDR1 reads SGHNT; CDR2 reads YYREEE (reference sequence). J is TRBJ1-1 and V is TRBV5-4; the match to TRBD1 covers 10 bases. The TCR was taken from a male donor with early-stage non-small cell lung cancer. The specimen was lung tumor tissue, collected at surgery. CDR3 nucleotides: TGTGCCAGCAGCTTAGGGACAGGGGACACTGAAGCTTTCTTT. Protein sequence: CASSLGTGDTEAFF.